This TCR beta chain was sequenced for a study of cytomegalovirus exposure and HLA in healthy donors (dated by TCRdb to between 2016 and 2019). Some background on the complete study: According to a later analysis, one platform produced both the roughly 130 validation repertoires and the approximately 600 repertoires of the first cohort. High-throughput TCR immunosequencing, statistical association of individual TCRs with disease status, and machine learning were combined to predict cytomegalovirus infection status. The aim of the study was to test whether cataloging public T cell receptors could identify signatures of past pathogen exposure. In addition to the first cohort of about 650 subjects, a separate validation cohort of over 90 different subjects was used.

Libraries were built with the immunoSEQ multiplex PCR assay. The paper's processing steps were these. A statistical classification framework was developed to diagnose cytomegalovirus status using the catalog of TCR beta chain sequences. As stored in TCRdb, this immuneACCESS dataset retains in-frame rearrangements with V and J assigned. A fraction of the clones does not appear; measured against another copy, unresolved V genes explain less than half of the discrepancy, and the remainder lacks a known reason. The D gene and trimming were derived from the DNA, and the V and J assignments and clone size from that table. Across this sample there are about 190,000 clones, with about 80% seen only once. The ten largest clonotypes hold under 7.5% of the sample. Overall results and qualifications from the work: Of the cluster scores, roughly 95% were above 0 in a later analysis, which found that TCRs clustered in the first cohort also tended to co-occur in the 95 to 150 validation repertoires. The authors suggested that the approach could potentially be extended to other disease states and immunological phenotypes. Most TCR sequences were seen in very few donors, while some public TCRs were found in many individuals. All 130 or so repertoires were used to score co-occurrence in the validation cohort in a later analysis, because that analysis had no HLA typing for the cohort. A few of the identified cytomegalovirus-associated TCR beta chains were confirmed in vitro to be specific for cytomegalovirus antigens. Cytomegalovirus status was reported to be diagnosed by the classifier with high specificity and sensitivity in both the original and validation cohorts. In the study, around 150 TCR beta chains were listed as associated with cytomegalovirus.

The germline V gene specifies SQVTM as CDR1 and ANQGSEA as CDR2. The CDR3 covers 15 residues, taking in both the cysteine and the phenylalanine. Just CDR3 DNA is preserved here, 45 bases in frame from base 1. Relative to germline, V is 2 bases shorter and J is 6 bases shorter, with 18 bases between their ends. On this clone itself: Its antigen target is currently unknown. There are no base qualities to consult, and no much larger clone falls within one base.

The donors were included in the validation cohort of some 110 subjects, a group kept apart from the approximately 650-subject first cohort. The clonotype originates from a man aged 18-30 years in good health and CMV-seropositive. The receptor chain draws on TRBV29-1 and TRBJ2-3; 7 matching bases give a weak D call of TRBD2. Sequencing input: PBMCs. The DNA sequence is given as TGCAGCGTTGAAAACTATGGGGGGGGCCGCGATACGCAGTATTTT. Translated, this gives CSVENYGGGRDTQYF.